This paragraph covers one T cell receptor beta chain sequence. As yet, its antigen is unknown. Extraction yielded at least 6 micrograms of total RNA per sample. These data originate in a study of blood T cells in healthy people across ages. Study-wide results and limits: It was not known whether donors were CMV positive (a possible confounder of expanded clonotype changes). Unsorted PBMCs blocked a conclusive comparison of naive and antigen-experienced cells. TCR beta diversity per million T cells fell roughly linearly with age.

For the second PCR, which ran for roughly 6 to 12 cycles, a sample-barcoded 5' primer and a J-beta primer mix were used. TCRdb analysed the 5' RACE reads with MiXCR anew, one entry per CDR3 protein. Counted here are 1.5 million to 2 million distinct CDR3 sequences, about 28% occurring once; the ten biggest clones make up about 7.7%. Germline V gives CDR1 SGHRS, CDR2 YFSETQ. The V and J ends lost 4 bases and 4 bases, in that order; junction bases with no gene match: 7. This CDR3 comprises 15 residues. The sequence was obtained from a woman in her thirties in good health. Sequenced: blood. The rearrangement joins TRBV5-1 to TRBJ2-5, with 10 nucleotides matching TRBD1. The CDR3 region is CASSPQTGGGETQYF. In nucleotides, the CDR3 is TGCGCCAGCAGCCCTCAGACAGGGGGCGGAGAGACCCAGTACTTC.